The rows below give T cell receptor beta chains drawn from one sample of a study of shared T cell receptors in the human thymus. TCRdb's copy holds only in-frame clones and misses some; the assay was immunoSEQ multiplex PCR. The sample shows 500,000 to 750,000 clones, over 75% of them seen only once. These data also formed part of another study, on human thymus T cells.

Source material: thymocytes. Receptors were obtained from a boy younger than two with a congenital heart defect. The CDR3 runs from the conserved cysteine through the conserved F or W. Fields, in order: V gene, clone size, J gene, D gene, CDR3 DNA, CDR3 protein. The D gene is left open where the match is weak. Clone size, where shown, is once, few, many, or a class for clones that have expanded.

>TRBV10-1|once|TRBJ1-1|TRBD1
TGCGCCAGCAGTGAGTCTAAGGACAGGGGGCGCGTGGGCACTGAAGCTTTCTTT
CASSESKDRGRVGTEAFF
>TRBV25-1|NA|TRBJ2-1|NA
TGTGCCAGCAGTGCCCACAAGGTGGGCTTCTTCTACAATGAGCAGTTCTTC
CASSAHKVGFFYNEQFF
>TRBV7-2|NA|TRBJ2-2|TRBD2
TGTGCCAGCAGCTTACTTTCGGCGGGAGGGCCGGGTACCGGGGAGCTGTTTTTT
CASSLLSAGGPGTGELFF
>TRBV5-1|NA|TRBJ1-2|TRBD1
TGCGCCAGCAGCCCACTCGACAGGGGATCTACCTATGGCTACACCTTC
CASSPLDRGSTYGYTF
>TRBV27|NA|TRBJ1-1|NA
TGTGCCAGCAGTCCCCTCGGGCCTCCAGGGGATAAGTACACTGAAGCTTTCTTT
CASSPLGPPGDKYTEAFF
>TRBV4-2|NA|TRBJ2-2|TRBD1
TGTGCCAGCAGCCAAGGGACATTCGGGGACAGGGGGAGGCACACCGGGGAGCTGTTTTTT
CASSQGTFGDRGRHTGELFF
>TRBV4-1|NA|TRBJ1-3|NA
TGCGCCAGCAGCTCCTACCCGACAGTGGCCGTGGGTGACACCATATATTTT
CASSSYPTVAVGDTIYF
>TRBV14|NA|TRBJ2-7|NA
TGTGCCAGCAGCCAAGATGCAGGGCCCTACGAGCAGTACTTC
CASSQDAGPYEQYF
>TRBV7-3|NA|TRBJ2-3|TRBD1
TGTGCCAGCAGTCCCTGGGGACAGGGAACAGATACGCAGTATTTT
CASSPWGQGTDTQYF
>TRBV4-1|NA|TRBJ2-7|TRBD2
TGCGCCAGCAGCCAAGATAGCGGGGGGTCGTGGGAGCAGTACGAGCAGTACTTC
CASSQDSGGSWEQYEQYF
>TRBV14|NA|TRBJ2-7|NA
TGTGCCAGCAGCCCTGGTGGGGCCAGACGGTACGAGCAGTACTTC
CASSPGGARRYEQYF
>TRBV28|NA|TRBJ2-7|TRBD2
TGTGCCAGCAGTTTACCCCGACTAGCGGCCGAGCAGTACTTC
CASSLPRLAAEQYF
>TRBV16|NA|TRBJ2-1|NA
TGTGCCAGCAGCCAGCCGGTCACTAGCACGACCCCTTACGCTGAGCAGTTCTTC
CASSQPVTSTTPYAEQFF
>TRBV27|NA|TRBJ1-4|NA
TGTGCCAGCGGACAGAATAATGAAAAACTGTTTTTT
CASGQNNEKLFF
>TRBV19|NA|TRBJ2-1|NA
TGTGCCAGTAGTATGTTGGGGGCTAAGGTGGGAGAGCAGTTCTTC
CASSMLGAKVGEQFF
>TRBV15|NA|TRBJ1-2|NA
TGTGCCACCCACCGCCCCAGCATGGGCGCTAACTATGGCTACACCTTC
CATHRPSMGANYGYTF
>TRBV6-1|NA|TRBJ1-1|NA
TGTGCCAGCAGTGTGCAGCGGTTAGTTGAAGCTTTCTTT
CASSVQRLVEAFF
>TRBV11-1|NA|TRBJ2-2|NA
TGTGCCAGCAGCTTTATCACCGGGGAGCTGTTTTTT
CASSFITGELFF
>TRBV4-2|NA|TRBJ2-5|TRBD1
TGTGCCAGCAGCCCCCATGCCGGGACAGGGGGCGCGGAGACCCAGTACTTC
CASSPHAGTGGAETQYF
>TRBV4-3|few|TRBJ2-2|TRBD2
TGCGCCAGCAGCCAAGGGGCGGGAGGGCTAGGCACCGGGGAGCTGTTTTTT
CASSQGAGGLGTGELFF
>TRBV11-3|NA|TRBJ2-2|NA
TGTGCCAGCAGCGTACCCCCCGGTGGAGCGAAGAACACCGGGGAGCTGTTTTTT
CASSVPPGGAKNTGELFF
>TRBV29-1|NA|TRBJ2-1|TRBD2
TGCAGCGTTGCCCCTCGACTAGCGGGAGCGGATTCCAGCTCCTACAATGAGCAGTTCTTC
CSVAPRLAGADSSSYNEQFF
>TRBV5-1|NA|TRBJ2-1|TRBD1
TGCGCCAGCAGCTGGGCGAGGGGGCGAAATGAGCAGTTCTTC
CASSWARGRNEQFF
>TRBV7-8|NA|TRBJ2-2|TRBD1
TGTGCCAGCAAGGACAGGGGGAATTCCGGGGAGCTGTTTTTT
CASKDRGNSGELFF
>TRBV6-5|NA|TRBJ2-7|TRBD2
TGTGCCAGCATGAAGCGGGAGCCCTACGAGCAGTACTTC
CASMKREPYEQYF
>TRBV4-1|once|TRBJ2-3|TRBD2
TGCGCCAGCAGAAAAGGGACTAGCGGGAGGGGGACAGATACGCAGTATTTT
CASRKGTSGRGTDTQYF
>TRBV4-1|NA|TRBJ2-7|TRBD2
TGCGCCAGCAGCCCTAGAACTAGCGGGAATGGCTCCTACGAGCAGTACTTC
CASSPRTSGNGSYEQYF
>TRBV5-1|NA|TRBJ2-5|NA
TGCGCCAGCACAAGGTTACAGGCCGGGCGGACCCAGTACTTC
CASTRLQAGRTQYF
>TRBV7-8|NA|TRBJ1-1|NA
TGTGCCACCCAGCCCGAGGGGAACACTGAAGCTTTCTTT
CATQPEGNTEAFF
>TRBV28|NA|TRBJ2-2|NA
TGTGCCAGCAGTTTCCCTGTCGAGGGGGTGGACACCGGGGAGCTGTTTTTT
CASSFPVEGVDTGELFF
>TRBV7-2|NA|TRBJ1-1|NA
TGTGCCAGCAGCTCAGGACAGAGCCTACTGAACACTGAAGCTTTCTTT
CASSSGQSLLNTEAFF
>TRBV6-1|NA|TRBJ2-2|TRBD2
TGTGCCAGCAGTGAACCGCCGACTAGCCTGAACACCGGGGAGCTGTTTTTT
CASSEPPTSLNTGELFF
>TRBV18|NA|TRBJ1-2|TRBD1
TGTGCCAGCTCACCACCGGGACAGGGAGGCGGCTACACCTTC
CASSPPGQGGGYTF
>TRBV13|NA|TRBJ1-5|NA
TGTGCCAGCAGCTTAGCAGGGTGGGGTCAGCCCCAGCATTTT
CASSLAGWGQPQHF
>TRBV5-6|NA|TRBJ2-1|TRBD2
TGTGCCAGCAGCTCCCGACTAGCGGGAGCTCCTGTCCAGGATGAGCAGTTCTTC
CASSSRLAGAPVQDEQFF
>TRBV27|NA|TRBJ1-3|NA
TGTGCCAGCAGCCTCACCAGGGGCTCTGGAAACACCATATATTTT
CASSLTRGSGNTIYF
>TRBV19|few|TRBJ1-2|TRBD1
TGTGCCAGTAGTATAGGACAGGGAGGCGGCTACACCTTC
CASSIGQGGGYTF
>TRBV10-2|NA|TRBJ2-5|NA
TGCGCCAGCAGGGAGGCCTATAACCATGGGCTGCAAAGCCGAGGGTACCAAGAGACCCAGTACTTC
CASREAYNHGLQSRGYQETQYF
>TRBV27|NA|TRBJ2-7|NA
TGTGCCAGCAGTTTAGGAGGGGAAGACGAGCAGTACTTC
CASSLGGEDEQYF
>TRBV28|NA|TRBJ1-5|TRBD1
TGTGCCAGCAGCCAGACAGGGGCTCCCGAAGGGGATCAGCCCCAGCATTTT
CASSQTGAPEGDQPQHF
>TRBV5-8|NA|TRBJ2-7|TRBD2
TGTGCCAGCAGCTTGGCCGGGGGGGGAGGTTTGAGCTACGAGCAGTACTTC
CASSLAGGGGLSYEQYF
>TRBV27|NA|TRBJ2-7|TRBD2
TGTGCCAGCGCAAGACTAGCGCGCGGCTACGAGCAGTACTTC
CASARLARGYEQYF
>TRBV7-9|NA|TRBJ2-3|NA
TGTGCCAGCAGCTTAGCATTTGGGGGGATTCAGAGCACAGATACGCAGTATTTT
CASSLAFGGIQSTDTQYF
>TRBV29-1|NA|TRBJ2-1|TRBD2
TGCAGCGTTGTCTTTCCAGCGGGGGGTGGGGATGAGCAGTTCTTC
CSVVFPAGGGDEQFF
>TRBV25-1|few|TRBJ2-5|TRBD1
TGTGCCAGCAGTGGTAAGGTGGGGCAGGGGGCTTGGGAGACCCAGTACTTC
CASSGKVGQGAWETQYF
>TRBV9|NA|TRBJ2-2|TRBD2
TGTGCCAGCAGCGCCCCACCAAAAGCGGGAACGAACACCGGGGAGCTGTTTTTT
CASSAPPKAGTNTGELFF
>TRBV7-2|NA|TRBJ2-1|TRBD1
TGTGCCAGCAGCTTAGAGGGGGCCGGCTACAATGAGCAGTTCTTC
CASSLEGAGYNEQFF
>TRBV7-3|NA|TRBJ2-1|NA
TGTGCCAGCAGCCCGACCCGCGGGCCTAGGGTCCAAAATGAGCAGTTCTTC
CASSPTRGPRVQNEQFF
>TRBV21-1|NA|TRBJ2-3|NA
TGTGCCAGCAGCAAAGAATCGGCGGCTACAGATACGCAGTATTTT
CASSKESAATDTQYF
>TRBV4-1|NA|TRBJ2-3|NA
TGCGCCAGCAGCCAAGGCGAGTTACTAGCTCCCAGCACAGATACGCAGTATTTT
CASSQGELLAPSTDTQYF
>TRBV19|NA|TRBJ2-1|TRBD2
TGTGCCAGTAGTATTGGCGGGAGGGCCGCCAATGAGCAGTTCTTC
CASSIGGRAANEQFF
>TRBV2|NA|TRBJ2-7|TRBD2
TGTGCCAGCGTCTCTGGGGGGGGAGAGCAGTACTTC
CASVSGGGEQYF